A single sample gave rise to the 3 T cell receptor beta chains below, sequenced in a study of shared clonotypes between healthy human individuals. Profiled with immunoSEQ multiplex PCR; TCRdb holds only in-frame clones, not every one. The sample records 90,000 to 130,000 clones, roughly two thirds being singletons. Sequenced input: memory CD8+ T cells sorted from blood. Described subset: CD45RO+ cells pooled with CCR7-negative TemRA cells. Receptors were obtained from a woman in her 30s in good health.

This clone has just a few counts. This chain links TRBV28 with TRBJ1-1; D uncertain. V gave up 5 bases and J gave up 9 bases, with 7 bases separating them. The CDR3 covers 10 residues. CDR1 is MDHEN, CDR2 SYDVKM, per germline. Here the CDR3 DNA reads TGTGCCAGCAGTATCGGACAAGCTTTCTTT. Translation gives CASSIGQAFF.

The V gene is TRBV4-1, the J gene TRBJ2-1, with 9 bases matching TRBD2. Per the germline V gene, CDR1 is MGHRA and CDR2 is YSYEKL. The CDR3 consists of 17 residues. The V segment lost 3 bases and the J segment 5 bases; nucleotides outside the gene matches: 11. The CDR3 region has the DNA TGCGCCAGCAGCCAGACGAGCGGGACTAGCAGAAACAATGAGCAGTTCTTC. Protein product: CASSQTSGTSRNNEQFF.

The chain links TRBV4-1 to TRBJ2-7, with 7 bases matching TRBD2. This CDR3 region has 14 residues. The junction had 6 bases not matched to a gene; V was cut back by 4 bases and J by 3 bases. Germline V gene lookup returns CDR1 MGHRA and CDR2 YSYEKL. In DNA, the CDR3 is TGCGCCAGCAGCCCCGGCCCGGGGGGCTACGAGCAGTACTTC. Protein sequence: CASSPGPGGYEQYF.